Reported below is one TCR beta chain. The antigen is undetermined. This CDR3 is 15 amino acids long. V lost 1 base and J lost 4; bases outside the gene matches: 3. CDR1 is MDHEN and CDR2 is SYDVKM in the germline V gene. The PCR used 60 Vbeta and 13 Jbeta primers. Here immunoSEQ multiplex PCR was the method, and the copy in TCRdb shows in-frame clones only, minus some. The sample has approximately 150,000 clones, around 78% seen once. This specimen comes from a study of cytomegalovirus exposure and HLA in healthy donors. Notes on the study in general: In a later analysis, several top co-occurrence clusters appeared linked to parvovirus B19, influenza, CMV and Epstein-Barr virus.

The V call is TRBV28, the J call TRBJ1-5, with TRBD1 matching over 8 bases. Specimen: PBMCs. The TCR was taken from a woman in her forties in good health and CMV-seropositive. CDR3 DNA: TGTGCCAGCAGTTTATCAGGGGGCTTTAATCAGCCCCAGCATTTT. It specifies CASSLSGGFNQPQHF.